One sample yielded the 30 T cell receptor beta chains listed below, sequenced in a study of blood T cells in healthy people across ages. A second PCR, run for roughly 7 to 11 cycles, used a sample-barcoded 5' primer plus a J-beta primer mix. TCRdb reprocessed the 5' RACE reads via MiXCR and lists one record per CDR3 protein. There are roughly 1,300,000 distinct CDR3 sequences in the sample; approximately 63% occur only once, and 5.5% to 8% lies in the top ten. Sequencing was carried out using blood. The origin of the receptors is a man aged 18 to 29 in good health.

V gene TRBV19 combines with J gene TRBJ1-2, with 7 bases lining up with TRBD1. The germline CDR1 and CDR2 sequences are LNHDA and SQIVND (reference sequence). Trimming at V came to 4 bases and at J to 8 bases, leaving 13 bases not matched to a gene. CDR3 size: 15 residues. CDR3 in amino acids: CASSRLAPDRNGYTF. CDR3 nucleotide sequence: TGTGCCAGTAGTAGACTAGCTCCGGACAGGAACGGCTACACCTTC. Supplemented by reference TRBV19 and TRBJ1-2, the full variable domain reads DGGITQSPKYLFRKEGQNVTLSCEQNLNHDAMYWYRQDPGQGLRLIYYSQIVNDFQKGDIAEGYSVSREKKESFPLTVTSAQKNPTAFYLCASSRLAPDRNGYTFGSGTRLTVV.

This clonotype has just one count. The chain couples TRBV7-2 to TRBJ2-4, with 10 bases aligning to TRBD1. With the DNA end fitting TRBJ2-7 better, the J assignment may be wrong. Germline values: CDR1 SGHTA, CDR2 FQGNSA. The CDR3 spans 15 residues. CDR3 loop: CASSLDGTGVYEQYF. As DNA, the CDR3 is TGTGCCAGCAGCTTAGACGGGACAGGGGTCTACGAGCAGTACTTC.

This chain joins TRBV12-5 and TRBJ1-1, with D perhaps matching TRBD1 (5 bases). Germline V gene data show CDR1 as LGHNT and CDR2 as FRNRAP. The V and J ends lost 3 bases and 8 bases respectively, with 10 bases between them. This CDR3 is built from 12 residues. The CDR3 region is CASGFTTEEAFF. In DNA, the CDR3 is TGTGCTAGTGGTTTTACGACAGAAGAAGCTTTCTTT.

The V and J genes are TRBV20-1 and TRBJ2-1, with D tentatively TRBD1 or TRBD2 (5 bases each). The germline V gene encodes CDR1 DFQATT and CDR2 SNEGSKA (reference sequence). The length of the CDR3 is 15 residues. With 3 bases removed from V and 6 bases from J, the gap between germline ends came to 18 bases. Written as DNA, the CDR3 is TGCAGTGCTAGTTCCGCTCGGGACCCTCGCAATGAGCAGTTCTTC. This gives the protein CSASSARDPRNEQFF.

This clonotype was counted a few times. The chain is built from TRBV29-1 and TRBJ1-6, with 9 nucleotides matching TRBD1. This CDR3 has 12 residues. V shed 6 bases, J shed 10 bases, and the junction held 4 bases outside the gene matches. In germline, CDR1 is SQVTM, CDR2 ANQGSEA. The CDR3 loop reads CSVRTGDSPLHF. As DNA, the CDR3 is TGCAGCGTCAGGACAGGGGACTCACCCCTCCACTTT.

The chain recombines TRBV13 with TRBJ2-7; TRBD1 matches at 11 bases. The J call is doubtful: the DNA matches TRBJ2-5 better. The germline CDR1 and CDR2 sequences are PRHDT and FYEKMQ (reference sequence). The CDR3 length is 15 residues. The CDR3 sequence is CASSSRDRGQETQYF. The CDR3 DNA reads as TGTGCCAGCAGCTCCCGGGACAGGGGGCAAGAGACCCAGTACTTC.

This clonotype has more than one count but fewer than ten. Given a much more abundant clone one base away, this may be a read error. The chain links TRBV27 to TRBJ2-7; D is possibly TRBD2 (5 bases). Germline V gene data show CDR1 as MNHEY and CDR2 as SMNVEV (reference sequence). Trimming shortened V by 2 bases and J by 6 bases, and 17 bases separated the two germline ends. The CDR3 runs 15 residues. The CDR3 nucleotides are TGTGCCAGCAGTTTAGCGGAGGTGGGGTCCGGCGAGCAGTACTTC. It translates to CASSLAEVGSGEQYF.

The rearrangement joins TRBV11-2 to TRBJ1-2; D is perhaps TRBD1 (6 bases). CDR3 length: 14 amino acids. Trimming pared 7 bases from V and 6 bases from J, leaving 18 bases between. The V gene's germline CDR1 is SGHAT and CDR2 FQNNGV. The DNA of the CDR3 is TGTGCCAGCACCACCACTTACAGGGACGATGGCTACACCTTC. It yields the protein CASTTTYRDDGYTF.

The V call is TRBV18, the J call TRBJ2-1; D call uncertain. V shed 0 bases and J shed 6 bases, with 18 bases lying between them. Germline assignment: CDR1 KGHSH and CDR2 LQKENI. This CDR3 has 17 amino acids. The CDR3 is CASSPPMVTRPFNEQFF. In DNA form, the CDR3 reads TGTGCCAGCTCACCACCGATGGTGACCCGCCCATTCAATGAGCAGTTCTTC.

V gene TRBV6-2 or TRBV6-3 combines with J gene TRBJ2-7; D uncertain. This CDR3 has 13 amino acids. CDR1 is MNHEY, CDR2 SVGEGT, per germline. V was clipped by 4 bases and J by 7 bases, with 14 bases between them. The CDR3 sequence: CASSLTPAWEQYF. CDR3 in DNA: TGTGCCAGCAGTTTGACCCCTGCGTGGGAGCAGTACTTC.

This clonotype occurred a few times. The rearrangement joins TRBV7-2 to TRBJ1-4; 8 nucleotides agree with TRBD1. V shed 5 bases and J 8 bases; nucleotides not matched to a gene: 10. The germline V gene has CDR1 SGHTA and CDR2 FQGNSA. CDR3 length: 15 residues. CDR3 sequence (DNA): TGTGCCAGCAGCGGTGGAGGACAGGGATTCGAAAAACTGTTTTTT. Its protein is CASSGGGQGFEKLFF. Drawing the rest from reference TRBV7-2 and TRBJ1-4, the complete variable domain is GAGVSQSPSNKVTEKGKDVELRCDPISGHTALYWYRQSLGQGLEFLIYFQGNSAPDKSGLPSDRFSAERTGGSVSTLTIQRTQQEDSAVYLCASSGGGQGFEKLFFGSGTQLSVL.

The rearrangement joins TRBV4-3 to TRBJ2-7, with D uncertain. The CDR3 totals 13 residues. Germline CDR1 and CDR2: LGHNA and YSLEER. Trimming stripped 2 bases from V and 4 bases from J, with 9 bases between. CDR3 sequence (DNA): TGCGCCAGCAGCCAAATAAAGGGATACGAGCAGTACTTC. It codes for CASSQIKGYEQYF.

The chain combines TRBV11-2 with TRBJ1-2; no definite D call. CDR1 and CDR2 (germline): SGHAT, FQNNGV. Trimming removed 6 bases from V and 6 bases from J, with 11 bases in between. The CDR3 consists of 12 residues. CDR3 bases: TGTGCCAGCAGAGTAGACCGTCATGGCTACACCTTC. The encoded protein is CASRVDRHGYTF.

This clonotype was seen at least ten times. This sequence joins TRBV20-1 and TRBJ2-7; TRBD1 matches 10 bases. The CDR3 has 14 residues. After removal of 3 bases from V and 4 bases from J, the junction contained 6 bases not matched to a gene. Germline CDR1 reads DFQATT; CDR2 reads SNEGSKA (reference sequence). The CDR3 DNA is TGCAGTGCTAGGGGACAGGGGTTTGTATACGAGCAGTACTTC. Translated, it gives CSARGQGFVYEQYF.

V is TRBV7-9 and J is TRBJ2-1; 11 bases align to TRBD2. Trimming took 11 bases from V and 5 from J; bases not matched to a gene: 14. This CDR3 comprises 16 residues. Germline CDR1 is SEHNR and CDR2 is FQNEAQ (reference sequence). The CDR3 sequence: CASSPLTSGVHNEQFF. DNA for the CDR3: TGTGCCTCGAGCCCTCTGACTAGCGGGGTACACAATGAGCAGTTCTTC.

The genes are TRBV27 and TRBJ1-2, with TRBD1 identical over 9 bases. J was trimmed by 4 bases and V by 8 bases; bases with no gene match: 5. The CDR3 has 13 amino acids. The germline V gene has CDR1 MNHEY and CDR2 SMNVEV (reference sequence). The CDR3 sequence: CASGNRGPYGYTF. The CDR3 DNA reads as TGTGCCAGCGGAAACAGGGGGCCCTATGGCTACACCTTC.

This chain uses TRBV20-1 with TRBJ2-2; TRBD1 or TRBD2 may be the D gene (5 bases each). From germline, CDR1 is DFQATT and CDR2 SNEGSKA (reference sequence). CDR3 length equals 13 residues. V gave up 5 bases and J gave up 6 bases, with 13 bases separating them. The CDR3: CSASGTRAGELFF. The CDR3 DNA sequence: TGCAGTGCTTCCGGGACCCGGGCCGGGGAGCTGTTTTTT.

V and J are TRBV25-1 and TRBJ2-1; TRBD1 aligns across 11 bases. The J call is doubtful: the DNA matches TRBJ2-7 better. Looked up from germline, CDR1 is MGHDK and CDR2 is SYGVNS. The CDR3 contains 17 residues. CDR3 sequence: CASSDRDRGNSYNEQYF. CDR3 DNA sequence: TGTGCCAGCAGTGATAGGGACAGGGGGAACTCCTACAATGAGCAGTACTTC.

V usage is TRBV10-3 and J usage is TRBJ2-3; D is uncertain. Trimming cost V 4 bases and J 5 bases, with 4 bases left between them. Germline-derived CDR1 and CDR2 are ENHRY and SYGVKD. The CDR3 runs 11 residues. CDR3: CAISAIDTQYF. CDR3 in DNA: TGTGCCATCAGTGCTATAGATACGCAGTATTTT.

The DNA for the CDR3 is TGTGCCAGCAGTCTGGGACAGGGACCGTATCAGCCCCAGCATTTT. This codes for CASSLGQGPYQPQHF. V is TRBV6-6 and J is TRBJ1-5; 9 nucleotides match TRBD1. Germline trimming cut 5 bases from V and 5 bases from J; bases unmatched to any gene: 7. The germline V gene encodes CDR1 MNHNY and CDR2 SVGAGI (reference sequence). The CDR3 is 15 residues long.

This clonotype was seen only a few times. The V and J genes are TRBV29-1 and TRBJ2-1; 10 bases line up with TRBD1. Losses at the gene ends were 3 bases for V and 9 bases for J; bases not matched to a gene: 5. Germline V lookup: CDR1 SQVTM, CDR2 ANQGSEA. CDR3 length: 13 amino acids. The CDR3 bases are TGCAGCGTTGACGGGACAGGGGTTAGTGAGCAGTTCTTC. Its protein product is CSVDGTGVSEQFF.

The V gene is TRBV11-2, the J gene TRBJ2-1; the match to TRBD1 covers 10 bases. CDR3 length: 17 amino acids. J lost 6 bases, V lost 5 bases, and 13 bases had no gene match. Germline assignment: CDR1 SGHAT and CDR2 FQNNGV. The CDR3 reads CASSGEIGDRGINEQFF. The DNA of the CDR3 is TGTGCCAGCAGCGGTGAAATAGGGGACAGGGGAATCAATGAGCAGTTCTTC. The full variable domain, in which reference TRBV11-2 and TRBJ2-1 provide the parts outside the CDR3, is EAGVAQSPRYKIIEKRQSVAFWCNPISGHATLYWYQQILGQGPKLLIQFQNNGVVDDSQLPKDRFSAERLKGVDSTLKIQPAKLEDSAVYLCASSGEIGDRGINEQFFGPGTRLTVL.

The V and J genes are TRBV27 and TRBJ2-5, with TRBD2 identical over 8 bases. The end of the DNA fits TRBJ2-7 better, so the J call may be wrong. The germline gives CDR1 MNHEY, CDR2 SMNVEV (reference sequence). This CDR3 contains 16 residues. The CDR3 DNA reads TGTGCCAGCAGCCTGGCGGGAGGAGGACTTAACTACGAGCAGTACTTC. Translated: CASSLAGGGLNYEQYF.

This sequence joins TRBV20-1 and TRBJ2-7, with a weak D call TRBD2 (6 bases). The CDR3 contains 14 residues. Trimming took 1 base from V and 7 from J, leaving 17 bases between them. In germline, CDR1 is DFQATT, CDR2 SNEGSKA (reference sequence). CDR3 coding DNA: TGCAGTGCTAGAGTTGGGGCGGGGAGTAATGAGCAGTACTTC. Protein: CSARVGAGSNEQYF.

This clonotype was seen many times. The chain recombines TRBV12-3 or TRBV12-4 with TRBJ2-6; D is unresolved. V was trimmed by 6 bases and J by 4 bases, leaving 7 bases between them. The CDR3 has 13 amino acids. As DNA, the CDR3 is TGTGCCAGCAGCCCCGCCGGGGCCAACGTCCTGACTTTC. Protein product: CASSPAGANVLTF.

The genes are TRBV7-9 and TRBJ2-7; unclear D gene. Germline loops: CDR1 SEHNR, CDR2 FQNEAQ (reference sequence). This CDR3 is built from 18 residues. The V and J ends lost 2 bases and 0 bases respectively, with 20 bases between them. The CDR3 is CASSLTVIRKPYSYEQYF. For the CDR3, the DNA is TGTGCCAGCAGCTTAACTGTCATCCGCAAACCTTACTCCTACGAGCAGTACTTC.

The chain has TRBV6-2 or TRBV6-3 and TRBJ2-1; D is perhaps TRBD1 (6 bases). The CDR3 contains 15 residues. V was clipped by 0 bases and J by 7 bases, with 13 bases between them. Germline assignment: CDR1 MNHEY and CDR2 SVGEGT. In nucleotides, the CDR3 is TGTGCCAGCAGTTACTCCAGGCAGGGGTGGAATGAGCAGTTCTTC. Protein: CASSYSRQGWNEQFF.

Here the CDR3 reads CSVVVQGRYEQYF. For the CDR3, the DNA is TGCAGCGTTGTCGTGCAGGGTAGGTACGAGCAGTACTTC. The chain employs TRBV29-1 and TRBJ2-7; D might be TRBD1 (5 bases). V shed 4 bases and J shed 4 bases, with 14 bases lying between them. This CDR3 spans 13 amino acids. CDR1 is SQVTM and CDR2 is ANQGSEA in the germline V gene.

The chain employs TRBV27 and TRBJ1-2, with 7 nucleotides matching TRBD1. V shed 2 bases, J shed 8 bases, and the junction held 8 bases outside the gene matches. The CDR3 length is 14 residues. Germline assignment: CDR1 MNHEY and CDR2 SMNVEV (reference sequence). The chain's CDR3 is CASSLGQGEGGYTF. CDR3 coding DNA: TGTGCCAGCAGTTTAGGGCAGGGGGAAGGGGGCTACACCTTC.

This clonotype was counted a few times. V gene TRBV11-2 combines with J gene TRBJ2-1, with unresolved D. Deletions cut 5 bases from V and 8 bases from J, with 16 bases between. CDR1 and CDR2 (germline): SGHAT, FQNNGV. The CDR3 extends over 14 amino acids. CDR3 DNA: TGTGCCAGCAGCGGAATCCTAGTGAGGTATGAGCAGTTCTTC. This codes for CASSGILVRYEQFF.